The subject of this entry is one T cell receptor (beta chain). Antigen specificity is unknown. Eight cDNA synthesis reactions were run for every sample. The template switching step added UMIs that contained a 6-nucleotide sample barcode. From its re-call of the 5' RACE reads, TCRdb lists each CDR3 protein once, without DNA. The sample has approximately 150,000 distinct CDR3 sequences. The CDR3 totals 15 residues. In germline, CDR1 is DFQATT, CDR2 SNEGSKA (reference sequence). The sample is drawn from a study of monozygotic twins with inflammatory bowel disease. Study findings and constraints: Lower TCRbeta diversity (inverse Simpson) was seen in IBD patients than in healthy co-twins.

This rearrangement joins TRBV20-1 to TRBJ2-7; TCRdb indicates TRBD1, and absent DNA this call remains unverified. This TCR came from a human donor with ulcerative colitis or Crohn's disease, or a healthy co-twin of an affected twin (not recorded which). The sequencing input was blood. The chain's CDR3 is CSARDLAGGSYEQYF.